This is a list of T cell receptor beta chains from one sample in a study of T cell changes during pregnancy in multiple sclerosis. Sequencing used immunoSEQ multiplex PCR; TCRdb keeps in-frame clones, though not all of them. There are roughly 60,000 clones in the sample; approximately 90% occur only once, and around 0.58% lies in the top ten. The input for sequencing was CD4+ T cells from peripheral blood mononuclear cells, taken in the first trimester of pregnancy. The receptors derive from a female donor with multiple sclerosis, enrolled in a pregnancy study. CDR3s leave out the opening cysteine and the closing phenylalanine or tryptophan. Each record gives: J gene, V gene, CDR3 protein.

TRBJ2-1 | TRBV4-2 | ASSQERAGVLNEQF
TRBJ2-1 | TRBV7-2 | ASSAGLAGLSEQF
TRBJ2-7 | TRBV4-2 | ASSQGLAGVYEQY
TRBJ1-1 | TRBV28 | ASTPKRGGVNTEAF
TRBJ1-1 | TRBV11-2 | ASSSYTEAF
TRBJ1-1 | TRBV5-6 | ASSSRTGQMNTEAF
TRBJ2-2 | TRBV6-6 | ASSLTGTGNTGELF
TRBJ2-2 | TRBV7-6 | ASSPHRTANTGELF
TRBJ2-2 | TRBV9 | ASSVSRSNTGELF
TRBJ2-1 | TRBV6-4 | ARKTLRKPMSSYNEQF
TRBJ1-2 | TRBV7-9 | ASSQKGALLEGYT
TRBJ1-6 | TRBV6-1 | ASSDRQPILGSPLH
TRBJ2-6 | TRBV5-1 | ASRRQPSSGANVLT
TRBJ2-3 | TRBV7-9 | ASSSRLAGPPDTQY
TRBJ2-1 | TRBV28 | ASSLFTGSYNEQF
TRBJ2-2 | TRBV21-1 | ASSNGDRGWSGELF
TRBJ1-1 | TRBV6-1 | ASSVGTGRNTEAF
TRBJ1-3 | TRBV5-1 | ASSLEHGGNTIY
TRBJ1-6 | TRBV28 | ASSLLQVGAALH
TRBJ1-2 | TRBV7-9 | ASSQGPSGANYGYT
TRBJ2-3 | TRBV1 | TSSQDRAGPFTDTQY
TRBJ2-1 | TRBV7-6 | ASSLSAGVVNEQF
TRBJ1-4 | TRBV7-2 | ASRPRQGANEKLF
TRBJ2-2 | TRBV5-1 | AGSLAVGGTGELF
TRBJ1-1 | TRBV6-5 | ASRGQGGMNTEAF
TRBJ2-3 | TRBV23-1 | ASSHARDWGVDTQY
TRBJ1-4 | TRBV5-1 | ASSLRGGEKLF
TRBJ2-6 | TRBV11-2 | ASSLRVFSGANVLT
TRBJ2-1 | TRBV9 | ASSADTHGDEQF
TRBJ1-2 | TRBV6-6 | ASSPGTAPRSGGYT
TRBJ1-6 | TRBV11-2 | ASSLSLRQGANSPLH
TRBJ1-3 | TRBV10-3 | AITSGGSGNTIY
TRBJ1-1 | TRBV20-1 | SARESTEAF
TRBJ2-7 | TRBV4-1 | ASSQDLDFYEQY
TRBJ2-7 | TRBV5-1 | ASSLGASGSFDEQY
TRBJ2-1 | TRBV4-3 | ASSQDPGTRSYNEQF
TRBJ1-4 | TRBV5-6 | ASSLQGALAEKLF
TRBJ2-3 | TRBV5-1 | ASRQTWSTDTQY
TRBJ1-1 | TRBV30 | AWTSGGHTEAF
TRBJ2-7 | TRBV10-3 | AISELAGAPYEQY
TRBJ1-5 | TRBV5-1 | ASSLGDRVGNQPQH
TRBJ1-4 | TRBV6-1 | AILSLDRAYEKLF
TRBJ1-3 | TRBV30 | AWSRSGFSGNTIY
TRBJ2-4 | TRBV28 | ASMETRYTLKAKNIQY
TRBJ1-5 | TRBV6-6 | ASSGGLGNQPQH
TRBJ1-2 | TRBV15 | ATSRSGQGSGYT
TRBJ2-1 | TRBV7-3 | ASSLTRWNEQF
TRBJ1-1 | TRBV11-3 | ASSQGSGGTEAF
TRBJ2-7 | TRBV1 | TSSGQGKFEQY
TRBJ2-7 | TRBV5-6 | ASSSGTLLSYEQY
TRBJ1-4 | TRBV5-4 | ASSIGTGREKLF
TRBJ2-7 | TRBV14 | ASSQQVLYEQY
TRBJ2-3 | TRBV2 | ASMRVSAPDTQY
TRBJ1-5 | TRBV7-9 | ASSSTGQGGQPQH
TRBJ2-7 | TRBV14 | ASSIRTSTYEQY